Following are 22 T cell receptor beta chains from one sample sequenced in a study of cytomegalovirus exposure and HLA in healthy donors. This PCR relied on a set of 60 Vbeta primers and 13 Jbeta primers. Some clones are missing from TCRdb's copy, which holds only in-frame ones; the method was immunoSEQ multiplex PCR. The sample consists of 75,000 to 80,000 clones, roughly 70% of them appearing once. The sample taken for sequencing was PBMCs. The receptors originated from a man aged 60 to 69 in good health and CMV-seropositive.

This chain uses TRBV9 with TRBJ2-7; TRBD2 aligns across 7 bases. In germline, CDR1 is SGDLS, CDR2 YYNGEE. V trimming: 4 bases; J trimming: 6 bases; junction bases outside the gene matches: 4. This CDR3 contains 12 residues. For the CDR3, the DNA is TGTGCCAGCAGCCCTCGGGGGGTCGAGCAGTACTTC. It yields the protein CASSPRGVEQYF.

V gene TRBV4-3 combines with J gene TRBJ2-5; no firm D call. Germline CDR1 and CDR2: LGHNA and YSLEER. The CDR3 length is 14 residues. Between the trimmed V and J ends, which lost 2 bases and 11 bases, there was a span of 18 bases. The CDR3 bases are TGCGCCAGCAGCCAACTGTTGGGCGCTCCAGAGCAGTACTTC. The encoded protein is CASSQLLGAPEQYF.

The CDR3 DNA reads as TGCGCCAGCAGCTTACTAGTCAATGAGCAGTTCTTC. It codes for CASSLLVNEQFF. The J gene is TRBJ2-1, the V gene TRBV5-1; D perhaps matches TRBD2 (5 bases). V was pared by 2 bases and J by 6 bases, with 6 bases between. The germline gives CDR1 SGHRS, CDR2 YFSETQ. The CDR3 covers 12 residues.

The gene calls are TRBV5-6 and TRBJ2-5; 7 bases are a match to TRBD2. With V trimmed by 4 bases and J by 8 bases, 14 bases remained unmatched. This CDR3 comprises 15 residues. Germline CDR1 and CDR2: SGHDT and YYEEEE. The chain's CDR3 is CASSLPGGRIRTQYF. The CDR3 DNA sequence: TGTGCCAGCAGCCTCCCGGGGGGAAGGATAAGAACCCAGTACTTC.

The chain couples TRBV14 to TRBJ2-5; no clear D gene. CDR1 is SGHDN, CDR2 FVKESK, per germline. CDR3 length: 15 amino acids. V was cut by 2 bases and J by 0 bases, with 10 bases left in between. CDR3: CASSQLDPYQETQYF. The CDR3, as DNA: TGTGCCAGCAGCCAACTAGACCCGTACCAAGAGACCCAGTACTTC. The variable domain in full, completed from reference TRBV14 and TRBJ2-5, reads EAGVTQFPSHSVIEKGQTVTLRCDPISGHDNLYWYRRVMGKEIKFLLHFVKESKQDESGMPNNRFLAERTGGTYSTLKVQPAELEDSGVYFCASSQLDPYQETQYFGPGTRLLVL.

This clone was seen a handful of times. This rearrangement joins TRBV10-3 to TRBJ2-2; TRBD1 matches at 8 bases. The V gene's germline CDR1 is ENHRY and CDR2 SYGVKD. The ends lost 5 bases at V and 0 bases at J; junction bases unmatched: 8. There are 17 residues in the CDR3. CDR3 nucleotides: TGTGCCATCAGTAAAACGCAACAGGGGGCGAACACCGGGGAGCTGTTTTTT. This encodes CAISKTQQGANTGELFF.

The CDR3 region has the DNA TGCGCCAGCAGCCCTAGCGGGAGCTCCTACAATGAGCAGTTCTTC. Encoded protein: CASSPSGSSYNEQFF. V usage is TRBV4-1 and J usage is TRBJ2-1, with TRBD2 matching over 10 bases. Germline V gene lookup returns CDR1 MGHRA and CDR2 YSYEKL. This CDR3 has 15 amino acids. The V gene end was trimmed by 4 bases and the J gene end by 0 bases; junction bases not matched to a gene: 0.

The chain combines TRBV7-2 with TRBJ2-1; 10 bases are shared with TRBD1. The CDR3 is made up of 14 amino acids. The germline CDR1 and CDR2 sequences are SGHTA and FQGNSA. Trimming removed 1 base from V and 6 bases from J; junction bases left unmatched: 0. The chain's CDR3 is CASSLGTGGNEQFF. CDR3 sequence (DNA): TGTGCCAGCAGCTTAGGGACAGGGGGCAATGAGCAGTTCTTC.

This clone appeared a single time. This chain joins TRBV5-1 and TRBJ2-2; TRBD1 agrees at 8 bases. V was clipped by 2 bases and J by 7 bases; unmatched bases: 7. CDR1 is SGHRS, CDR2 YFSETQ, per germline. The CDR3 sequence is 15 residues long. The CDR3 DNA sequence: TGCGCCAGCAGCTTTGGACAGGGTGAGATCGGGGAGCTGTTTTTT. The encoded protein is CASSFGQGEIGELFF.

The CDR3 is CASSTNQVGDSPLHF. DNA for the CDR3: TGTGCCAGCAGTACAAATCAGGTCGGGGATTCACCCCTCCACTTT. The chain links TRBV6-1 to TRBJ1-6; D is uncertain. Trimming cost V 5 bases and J 8 bases, with 16 bases left between them. Germline loops: CDR1 MNHNS, CDR2 SASEGT. CDR3 length equals 15 residues.

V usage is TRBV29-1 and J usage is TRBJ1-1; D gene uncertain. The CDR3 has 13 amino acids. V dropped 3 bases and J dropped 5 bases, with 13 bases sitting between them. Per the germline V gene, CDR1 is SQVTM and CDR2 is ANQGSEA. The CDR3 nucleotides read TGCAGCGTTGACGCGGGCCTCTGGACTGAAGCTTTCTTT. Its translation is CSVDAGLWTEAFF.

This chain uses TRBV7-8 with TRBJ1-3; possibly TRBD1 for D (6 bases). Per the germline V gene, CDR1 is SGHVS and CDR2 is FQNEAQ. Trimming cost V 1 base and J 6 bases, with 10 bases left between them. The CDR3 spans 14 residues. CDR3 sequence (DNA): TGTGCCAGCAGCTTAGGGGCAGGGGAAAACACCATATATTTT. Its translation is CASSLGAGENTIYF.

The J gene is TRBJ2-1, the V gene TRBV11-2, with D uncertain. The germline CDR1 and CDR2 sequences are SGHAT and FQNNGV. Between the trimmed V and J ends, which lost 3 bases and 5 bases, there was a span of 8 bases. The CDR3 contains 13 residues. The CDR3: CASSFATNNEQFF. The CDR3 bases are TGTGCCAGCAGCTTCGCCACTAACAATGAGCAGTTCTTC.

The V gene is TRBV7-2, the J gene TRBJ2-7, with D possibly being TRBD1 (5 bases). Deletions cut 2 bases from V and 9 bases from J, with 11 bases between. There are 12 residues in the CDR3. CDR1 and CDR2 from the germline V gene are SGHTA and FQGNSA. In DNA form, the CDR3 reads TGTGCCAGCAGCTTATTGCAGGGCTTGCAGTACTTC. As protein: CASSLLQGLQYF.

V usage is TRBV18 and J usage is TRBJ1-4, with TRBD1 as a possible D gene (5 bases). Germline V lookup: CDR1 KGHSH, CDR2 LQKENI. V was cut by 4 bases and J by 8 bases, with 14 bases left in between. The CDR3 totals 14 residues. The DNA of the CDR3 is TGTGCCAGCTCACAACAGGTCGGAGGGGAAAAACTGTTTTTT. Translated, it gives CASSQQVGGEKLFF. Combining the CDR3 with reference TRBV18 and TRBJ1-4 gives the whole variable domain NAGVMQNPRHLVRRRGQEARLRCSPMKGHSHVYWYRQLPEEGLKFMVYLQKENIIDESGMPKERFSAEFPKEGPSILRIQQVVRGDSAAYFCASSQQVGGEKLFFGSGTQLSVL.

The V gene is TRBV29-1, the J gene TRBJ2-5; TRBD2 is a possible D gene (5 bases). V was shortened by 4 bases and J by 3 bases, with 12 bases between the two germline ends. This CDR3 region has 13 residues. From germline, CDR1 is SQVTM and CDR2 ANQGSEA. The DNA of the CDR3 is TGCAGCGTTGTAATAGGAGGAAAAGAGACCCAGTACTTC. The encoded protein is CSVVIGGKETQYF.

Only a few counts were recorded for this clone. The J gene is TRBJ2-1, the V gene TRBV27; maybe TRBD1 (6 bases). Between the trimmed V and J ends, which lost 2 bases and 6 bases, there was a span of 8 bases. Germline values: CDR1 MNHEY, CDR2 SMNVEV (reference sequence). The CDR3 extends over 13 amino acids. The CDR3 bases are TGTGCCAGCAGTTTAGCAGGGGCCAATGAGCAGTTCTTC. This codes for CASSLAGANEQFF.

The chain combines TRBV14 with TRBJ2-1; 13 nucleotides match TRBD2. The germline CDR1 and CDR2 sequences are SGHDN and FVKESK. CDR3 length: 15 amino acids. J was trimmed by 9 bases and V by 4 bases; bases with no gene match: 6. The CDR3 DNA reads TGTGCCAGCAGCCTACTAGCGGGAGGGCCTAGTGAGCAGTTCTTC. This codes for CASSLLAGGPSEQFF.

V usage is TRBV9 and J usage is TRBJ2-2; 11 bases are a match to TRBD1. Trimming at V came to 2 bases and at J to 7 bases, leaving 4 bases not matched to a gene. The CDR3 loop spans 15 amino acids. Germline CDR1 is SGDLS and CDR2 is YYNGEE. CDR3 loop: CASSVGQGVGGELFF. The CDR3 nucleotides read TGTGCCAGCAGCGTGGGACAGGGGGTTGGCGGGGAGCTGTTTTTT.

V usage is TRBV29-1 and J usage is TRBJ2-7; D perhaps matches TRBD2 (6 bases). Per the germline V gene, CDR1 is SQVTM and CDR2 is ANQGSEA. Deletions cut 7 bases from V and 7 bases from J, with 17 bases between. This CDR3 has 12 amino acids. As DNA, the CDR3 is TGCAGCGGGGGGGTGTCGGGTGGTGAGCAGTACTTC. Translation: CSGGVSGGEQYF.

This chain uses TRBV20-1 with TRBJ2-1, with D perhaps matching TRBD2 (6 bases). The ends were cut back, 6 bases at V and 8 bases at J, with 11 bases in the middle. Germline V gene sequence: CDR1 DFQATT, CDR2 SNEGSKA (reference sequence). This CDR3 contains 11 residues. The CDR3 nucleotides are TGCAGTGCAGGGACTCGGCATGAGCAGTTCTTC. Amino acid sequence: CSAGTRHEQFF.

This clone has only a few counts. CDR3 amino acids: CAISAQVQETQYF. CDR3 nucleotides: TGTGCCATCAGTGCACAGGTCCAAGAGACCCAGTACTTC. The rearrangement links TRBV10-3 to TRBJ2-5; D possibly corresponds to TRBD1 (5 bases). Looked up from germline, CDR1 is ENHRY and CDR2 is SYGVKD. The CDR3 length is 13 residues. V gave up 4 bases and J gave up 1 base, with 7 bases separating them.